A selection of T cell receptor beta chains follows, all from one sample in a study of blood T cell repertoires in COVID-19. Repertoires were generated with immunoSEQ multiplex PCR, while TCRdb's copy carries only in-frame clones and drops some. The sample consists of 150,000 to 200,000 clones, less than 90% of them appearing once. Sequencing used peripheral blood. The origin of the receptors is a woman between 65 and 79 years old with acute or convalescent COVID-19. The CDR3 runs from the conserved cysteine through the conserved F or W. A D gene is named only where the DNA matches it firmly. Expanded clones are given a class, and other clones once, few, many or no size at all.

>TRBV2|NA|NA|TRBJ1-2
TGTGCCAGCAGTGAATCTTATGGCTACACCTTC
CASSESYGYTF
>TRBV6-2/TRBV6-3|TRBD1|NA|TRBJ1-6
TGTGCCAGCTGCCCCCCGGGACAGGGCAATTCACCCCTCCACTTT
CASCPPGQGNSPLHF
>TRBV7-9|NA|NA|TRBJ1-2
TGTGCCAGCAGCTCCCCTGGGGCGTCCGGCTATGGCTACACCTTC
CASSSPGASGYGYTF
>TRBV9|TRBD1|few|TRBJ1-2
TGTGCCAGCAGCTCCCGGGACAGGGGGGCCTATGGCTACACCTTC
CASSSRDRGAYGYTF
>TRBV29-1|TRBD1|NA|TRBJ1-1
TGCAGCGTCTTCAAGTGGACAGGGGATTTGAACACTGAAGCTTTCTTT
CSVFKWTGDLNTEAFF
>TRBV2|NA|NA|TRBJ1-6
TGTGCCAGCAGTCTTACCGACAGCGTTAATTCACCCCTCCACTTT
CASSLTDSVNSPLHF
>TRBV18|NA|NA|TRBJ2-2
TGTGCCAGCTCACCTATGGCGGGTACCGGGGAGCTGTTTTTT
CASSPMAGTGELFF
>TRBV2|NA|NA|TRBJ1-3
TGTGCCAGCGGCGGGAGCGGAAACACCATATATTTT
CASGGSGNTIYF
>TRBV2|NA|NA|TRBJ1-2
TGTGCCAGCAGTGAACTAACAGGGTCGGGCTATGGCTACACCTTC
CASSELTGSGYGYTF
>TRBV4-1|NA|NA|TRBJ2-3
TGCGCCAGCAGCCAAGAGCGAGGTCTGAGTTTCGGGGGCACAGATACGCAGTATTTT
CASSQERGLSFGGTDTQYF
>TRBV11-2|NA|NA|TRBJ1-1
TGTGCCAGCAGCTTATCCGGAGGGGAAGCTTTCTTT
CASSLSGGEAFF
>TRBV5-1|NA|NA|TRBJ1-2
TGCGCCAGCAGCTTGGATCAGACTCAGTATGGCTACACCTTC
CASSLDQTQYGYTF
>TRBV30|NA|NA|TRBJ1-4
TGTGCCTGGAGTAGGGGGGGTGATGAAAAACTGTTTTTT
CAWSRGGDEKLFF
>TRBV30|TRBD1|NA|TRBJ1-5
TGTGCCTATTCCAGGGGGTCTATACAGCCCCAGCATTTT
CAYSRGSIQPQHF
>TRBV3-1/TRBV3-2|NA|once|TRBJ1-1
TGTGCCAGCAGCCAAGTGGGAGAGACTGAAGCTTTCTTT
CASSQVGETEAFF
>TRBV5-1|TRBD2|few|TRBJ2-1
TGCGCCAGCAGCTTTAGCGGGAGCCCTTTGGGCTCCTACAATGAGCAGTTCTTC
CASSFSGSPLGSYNEQFF
>TRBV19|NA|once|TRBJ2-1
TGTGCCAGTCAAAGCGACAGGAGGCTATACAATGAGCAGTTCTTC
CASQSDRRLYNEQFF
>TRBV28|TRBD1|NA|TRBJ1-6
TGTGCCAGCCTGGGACAGTCAAGCTCCTATAATTCACCCCTCCACTTT
CASLGQSSSYNSPLHF
>TRBV5-1|NA|NA|TRBJ2-2
TGCGCCAGCAGCTCCCCTGCTGAGGGACATCACACCGGGGAGCTGTTTTTT
CASSSPAEGHHTGELFF
>TRBV4-3|NA|NA|TRBJ1-2
TGCGCCAGCAGCCAAGATAGCGCAGGAAGAAATGGCTACACCTTC
CASSQDSAGRNGYTF
>TRBV5-5|TRBD1|NA|TRBJ1-5
TGTGCCAGCAGCCGGGACAGGAATCAGCCCCAGCATTTT
CASSRDRNQPQHF
>TRBV5-1|NA|NA|TRBJ1-1
TGCGCCAGCAGCTTGGATGGACTCCTGAACACTGAAGCTTTCTTT
CASSLDGLLNTEAFF
>TRBV7-2|NA|NA|TRBJ2-2
TGTGCCAGCAGCTTATCTAAGACCGGGGAGCTGTTTTTT
CASSLSKTGELFF
>TRBV20-1|TRBD2|NA|TRBJ2-3
TGCAGTGCTAGTCAACCCGGGGGGACCACAGATACGCAGTATTTT
CSASQPGGTTDTQYF
>TRBV6-1|NA|NA|TRBJ2-6
TGTGCCCACTCTGGGGCCAACGTCCTGACTTTC
CAHSGANVLTF
>TRBV7-2|NA|NA|TRBJ1-5
TGTGCCAGCAGCTTAGCGAGGGGGTTCGGCAATCAGCCCCAGCATTTT
CASSLARGFGNQPQHF
>TRBV4-2|TRBD1|NA|TRBJ1-2
TGTGCCAGCGGCCGTCCGAACTCGGGACAGGGAAGCTATGGCTACACCTTC
CASGRPNSGQGSYGYTF
>TRBV27|NA|NA|TRBJ2-3
TGTGCCAGCAGTTTATCTTATATGGATACGCAGTATTTT
CASSLSYMDTQYF
>TRBV27|TRBD2|NA|TRBJ2-7
TGTGCCAGCGCATCCGGGACTAGCGGCTACGAGCAGTACTTC
CASASGTSGYEQYF
>TRBV30|NA|NA|TRBJ1-1
TGTGCCTGGGACCGGGAGAGGGGCACTGAAGCTTTCTTT
CAWDRERGTEAFF
>TRBV7-9|NA|NA|TRBJ1-2
TGTGCCAGCAGGGGAACGCAGGGGAAGTATGGCTACACCTTC
CASRGTQGKYGYTF
>TRBV5-1|NA|NA|TRBJ2-3
TGCGCCAGCAGCTCGCTAATCCGGGAAGATACGCAGTATTTT
CASSSLIREDTQYF
>TRBV9|NA|NA|TRBJ1-1
TGTGCCAGCAGCCCACGACAGGCCGGGAGGACTGAAGCTTTCTTT
CASSPRQAGRTEAFF
>TRBV7-9|NA|NA|TRBJ1-4
TGTGCCAGCAGCCCCGGGGATAATCTCAGTGAAAAACTGTTTTTT
CASSPGDNLSEKLFF
>TRBV29-1|TRBD1|NA|TRBJ1-6
TGCAGCGCCCAGGACAGGGCAAATTCACCCCTCCACTTT
CSAQDRANSPLHF
>TRBV3-1/TRBV3-2|NA|NA|TRBJ2-2
TGTGCCAGCAGCACATGGACAGGGATGATAGCGGGAGAGTCCGGGGAGCTGTTTTTT
CASSTWTGMIAGESGELFF